A single sample is the source of the 4 T cell receptor beta chains below, sequenced in a study of cytomegalovirus exposure and HLA in healthy donors. PCR employed 60 Vbeta and 13 Jbeta primers. Libraries were prepared by immunoSEQ multiplex PCR; TCRdb keeps only in-frame clonotypes and omits some of them. The sample comprises approximately 67,000 clones, approximately 67% of which are singletons, and 2% to 2.5% rests with the top ten. The sample comprised PBMCs. The source of these receptors is a woman under 40 in good health and CMV-seronegative.

This clone occurred a few times. The chain is built from TRBV4-1 and TRBJ1-2, with D possibly being TRBD1 (6 bases). Germline V lookup: CDR1 MGHRA, CDR2 YSYEKL. Trimming cost V 0 bases and J 0 bases, with 8 bases left between them. This CDR3 comprises 15 residues. The CDR3 bases are TGCGCCAGCAGCCAAGAGACAGGTGCTAACTATGGCTACACCTTC. The encoded protein is CASSQETGANYGYTF.

The rearrangement joins TRBV10-3 to TRBJ1-1, with 8 bases lining up with TRBD1. V lost 6 bases, J lost 0 bases, and 9 bases stayed unmatched. CDR3 length: 16 residues. Germline V gene lookup returns CDR1 ENHRY and CDR2 SYGVKD. The CDR3 DNA is TGTGCCATCAGACCAGGGGGCGAACGAATGAACACTGAAGCTTTCTTT. This codes for CAIRPGGERMNTEAFF.

The genes are TRBV18 and TRBJ1-1, with D maybe TRBD1 (5 bases). CDR3 size: 13 residues. V gave up 5 bases and J gave up 4 bases, with 11 bases separating them. CDR1 is KGHSH and CDR2 is LQKENI in the germline V gene. Here the CDR3 DNA reads TGTGCCAGCTCAGGGGCGGTAACCACTGAAGCTTTCTTT. As protein: CASSGAVTTEAFF.

Notes on this clone: One end of the junction varies from germline; a read error may be responsible. The rearrangement joins TRBV7-2 to TRBJ1-5; possibly TRBD1 for D (6 bases). The CDR3 is 16 amino acids. CDR1 and CDR2 from the germline V gene are SGHTA and FQGNSA. In DNA, the CDR3 is TGTGCCAGCAGCTTGGGGGGGGGCGATAGCAATCAGCCCCAGGATTTT. This sequence encodes CASSLGGGDSNQPQDF.